The rows below give T cell receptor beta chains drawn from one sample of a study of cytomegalovirus exposure and HLA in healthy donors. The protocol was immunoSEQ multiplex PCR, while the TCRdb copy is restricted to in-frame clones and leaves out a portion. Of approximately 67,000 clones listed, roughly 65% are singletons. The sequencing input was PBMCs. These TCRs come from a woman in her 30s in good health and CMV-seronegative. Both conserved end residues are part of each CDR3. A D gene is named only where the DNA matches it firmly. Not all rows give a size; the values are once, few, many and, for expanded clones, a class.

d_gene: NA
j_gene: TRBJ1-1
abundance: NA
v_gene: TRBV30
CDR3nt: TGTGCCTGGACGACACGGACAGTAGGCGCTGAAGCTTTCTTT
CDR3aa: CAWTTRTVGAEAFF

d_gene: TRBD1
j_gene: TRBJ1-1
abundance: NA
v_gene: TRBV6-1
CDR3nt: TGTGCCAGCAGTCCTACAGGGGTGAACACTGAAGCTTTCTTT
CDR3aa: CASSPTGVNTEAFF

d_gene: NA
j_gene: TRBJ2-3
abundance: few
v_gene: TRBV7-2
CDR3nt: TGTGCCAGCAGCCCCCGGACCCGACTAGTCTCTGTCACAGATACGCAGTATTTT
CDR3aa: CASSPRTRLVSVTDTQYF

d_gene: NA
j_gene: TRBJ2-5
abundance: NA
v_gene: TRBV5-4
CDR3nt: TGTGCCAGCAGCTTGGACCCAGTGGAGACCCAGTACTTC
CDR3aa: CASSLDPVETQYF

d_gene: TRBD2
j_gene: TRBJ2-2
abundance: NA
v_gene: TRBV29-1
CDR3nt: TGCAGCGTTACCTCCGGGACTAGCAGCACCGGGGAGCTGTTTTTT
CDR3aa: CSVTSGTSSTGELFF

d_gene: NA
j_gene: TRBJ2-7
abundance: NA
v_gene: TRBV6-5
CDR3nt: TGTGCCAGCAGCGAGGGATATTACGAGCAGTACTTC
CDR3aa: CASSEGYYEQYF

d_gene: NA
j_gene: TRBJ1-2
abundance: NA
v_gene: TRBV5-1
CDR3nt: TGCGCCAGCAGCTTGGCAGGGCTGAAGGGCTACACCTTC
CDR3aa: CASSLAGLKGYTF

d_gene: TRBD1
j_gene: TRBJ1-1
abundance: NA
v_gene: TRBV15
CDR3nt: TGTGCCACCAGCAGAGCCCTTTGGGACAGCGCTCCCCCCTGGGGTTCCCCTGAAGCTTTCTTT
CDR3aa: CATSRALWDSAPPWGSPEAFF

d_gene: NA
j_gene: TRBJ2-7
abundance: NA
v_gene: TRBV6-5
CDR3nt: TGTGCTAGCAGCTCCGACAGATACGAGCAGTACTTC
CDR3aa: CASSSDRYEQYF

d_gene: NA
j_gene: TRBJ2-7
abundance: NA
v_gene: TRBV21-1
CDR3nt: TGTGCCAGCAGCAAAGAACGGCCCCGGACTGAGGCCTACGAGCAGTACTTC
CDR3aa: CASSKERPRTEAYEQYF

d_gene: NA
j_gene: TRBJ1-1
abundance: NA
v_gene: TRBV6-1
CDR3nt: TGTGCCAGCAGTGAAGTTTCGCCGACAGACAACACTGAAGCTTTCTTT
CDR3aa: CASSEVSPTDNTEAFF

d_gene: TRBD2
j_gene: TRBJ2-7
abundance: NA
v_gene: TRBV6-5
CDR3nt: TGTGCCAGCTCGCCCCTAGCGGGGGGCACCTACGAGCAGTACTTC
CDR3aa: CASSPLAGGTYEQYF

d_gene: TRBD1
j_gene: TRBJ2-3
abundance: NA
v_gene: TRBV19
CDR3nt: TGTGCCAGTAGGACAGGGAAGCGGACAGATACGCAGTATTTT
CDR3aa: CASRTGKRTDTQYF

d_gene: TRBD1
j_gene: TRBJ2-5
abundance: NA
v_gene: TRBV2
CDR3nt: TGTGCCAGCAGTCCTGACAGGGGAATAGAGACCCAGTACTTC
CDR3aa: CASSPDRGIETQYF

d_gene: TRBD1
j_gene: TRBJ1-1
abundance: NA
v_gene: TRBV11-2
CDR3nt: TGTGCCAGCAGCGGCCGAGGGACAGGGGGCGCGGCGGGGAACACTGAAGCTTTCTTT
CDR3aa: CASSGRGTGGAAGNTEAFF

d_gene: TRBD2
j_gene: TRBJ2-5
abundance: NA
v_gene: TRBV9
CDR3nt: TGTGCCAGCAGCGTAGGGCTAGCGGCGGAGACCCAGTACTTC
CDR3aa: CASSVGLAAETQYF

d_gene: NA
j_gene: TRBJ1-1
abundance: NA
v_gene: TRBV6-5
CDR3nt: TGTGCCATCGCGGGGTTGAACACTGAAGCTTTCTTT
CDR3aa: CAIAGLNTEAFF

d_gene: NA
j_gene: TRBJ1-2
abundance: few
v_gene: TRBV19
CDR3nt: TGTGCCAGTAGTATCCAGGATGGCTACACCTTC
CDR3aa: CASSIQDGYTF

d_gene: TRBD1
j_gene: TRBJ2-1
abundance: NA
v_gene: TRBV14
CDR3nt: TGTGCCAGCAGCCCGGACAGGGGACCCTACAATGAGCAGTTCTTC
CDR3aa: CASSPDRGPYNEQFF

d_gene: TRBD1
j_gene: TRBJ2-3
abundance: NA
v_gene: TRBV7-9
CDR3nt: TGTGCCAGCAGCTTTGGGGACAGGGCTCATTTT
CDR3aa: CASSFGDRAHF

d_gene: TRBD1
j_gene: TRBJ1-4
abundance: few
v_gene: TRBV11-2
CDR3nt: TGTGCCAGCAGCTCAATCGGACAGGGCGAAAAACTGTTTTTT
CDR3aa: CASSSIGQGEKLFF

d_gene: NA
j_gene: TRBJ1-5
abundance: NA
v_gene: TRBV5-4
CDR3nt: TGTGCCAGCAGCCATGACAGGCCCCTCCATCAGCCCCAGCATTTT
CDR3aa: CASSHDRPLHQPQHF

d_gene: TRBD2
j_gene: TRBJ2-5
abundance: NA
v_gene: TRBV2
CDR3nt: TGTGCCAGCAGTGGGACTAGCGGGGGGCAAGAGACCCAGTACTTC
CDR3aa: CASSGTSGGQETQYF

d_gene: NA
j_gene: TRBJ2-7
abundance: NA
v_gene: TRBV7-9
CDR3nt: TGTGCCAGCACGTCCGGGCTCCGGAGGGACGAGCAGTACTTC
CDR3aa: CASTSGLRRDEQYF

d_gene: TRBD1
j_gene: TRBJ1-1
abundance: NA
v_gene: TRBV6-6
CDR3nt: TGTGCCAGCAGCCCTACTAAAGGGGGCATCACTGAAGCTTTCTTT
CDR3aa: CASSPTKGGITEAFF

d_gene: NA
j_gene: TRBJ1-6
abundance: NA
v_gene: TRBV19
CDR3nt: TGTGCCAGTAGTATAACAGGCTCCCGCTATTCACCCCTCCACTTT
CDR3aa: CASSITGSRYSPLHF

d_gene: TRBD1
j_gene: TRBJ1-1
abundance: few
v_gene: TRBV6-1
CDR3nt: TGTGCCAGCAGTGCGTGGACAGGGGAGAACACTGAAGCTTTCTTT
CDR3aa: CASSAWTGENTEAFF

d_gene: TRBD1
j_gene: TRBJ1-5
abundance: NA
v_gene: TRBV6-1
CDR3nt: TGTGCCACCAAGGGGACAGGGGATCAGCCCCAGCATTTT
CDR3aa: CATKGTGDQPQHF

d_gene: TRBD1
j_gene: TRBJ2-2
abundance: once
v_gene: TRBV11-2
CDR3nt: TGTGCCAGCAGCTTCGGGACAGGGTCCACCGGGGAGCTGTTTTTT
CDR3aa: CASSFGTGSTGELFF